The 15 T cell receptor beta chains below were found in one sample sequenced in a study of cytomegalovirus exposure and HLA in healthy donors. Primers: 60 Vbeta forward and 13 Jbeta reverse. This table comes from immunoSEQ multiplex PCR, and its TCRdb copy is limited to in-frame clones, with some not included. Here the sample spans about 120,000 clones, roughly 70% being singletons. The sequenced sample consisted of PBMCs. These receptors were taken from a middle-aged woman in good health and CMV-seropositive.

The CDR3 loop is CSESGRPRGQPQHF. CDR3 nucleotide sequence: TGCAGCGAGTCCGGGAGGCCGCGAGGACAGCCCCAGCATTTT. This chain links TRBV29-1 with TRBJ1-5; D gene ambiguous. Germline V gives CDR1 SQVTM, CDR2 ANQGSEA. The V and J ends lost 7 bases and 7 bases respectively, with 20 bases between them. CDR3 length: 14 amino acids.

This chain uses TRBV30 with TRBJ1-1; D not certain. V was trimmed by 3 bases and J by 0 bases, leaving 8 bases between them. CDR1 and CDR2 (germline): GTSNPN, SVGIG (reference sequence). This CDR3 spans 13 amino acids. CDR3 nucleotides: TGTGCCTGGAGCTCAACTATGAACACTGAAGCTTTCTTT. It yields the protein CAWSSTMNTEAFF.

This chain links TRBV5-1 with TRBJ2-5; perhaps TRBD2 as D (6 bases). V lost 1 base and J lost 1, with 17 bases in between. The germline CDR1 and CDR2 sequences are SGHRS and YFSETQ. The CDR3 totals 17 residues. CDR3 sequence (DNA): TGCGCCAGCAGCTTGTTGGTTAGCGGAGGCCCCCAAGAGACCCAGTACTTC. This codes for CASSLLVSGGPQETQYF.

This chain links TRBV7-6 with TRBJ2-5, with 11 nucleotides matching TRBD2. This CDR3 has 19 amino acids. The germline V gene has CDR1 SGHVS and CDR2 FNYEAQ. J lost 4 bases, V lost 7 bases, and 20 bases had no gene match. The CDR3 is CASKIRGARLAGLGETQYF. The CDR3 bases are TGTGCCAGCAAGATAAGGGGCGCCAGACTAGCGGGATTAGGAGAGACCCAGTACTTC.

The chain employs TRBV2 and TRBJ2-3, with D perhaps TRBD2 (6 bases). This CDR3 is 14 amino acids long. Germline lookup yields CDR1 SNHLY and CDR2 FYNNEI. V shed 5 bases and J shed 3 bases, with 12 bases lying between them. Here the CDR3 DNA reads TGTGCCAGCAGTACAGTAGCGGTAACAGATACGCAGTATTTT. The encoded protein is CASSTVAVTDTQYF.

J is TRBJ1-6 and V is TRBV27; D not resolved. CDR3 length equals 13 residues. Per germline, CDR1 MNHEY and CDR2 SMNVEV (reference sequence). V was pared by 3 bases and J by 7 bases, with 7 bases between. CDR3 amino acids: CASSFLQNSPLHF. The DNA of the CDR3 is TGTGCCAGCAGTTTCCTTCAGAATTCACCCCTCCACTTT.

The rearrangement joins TRBV2 to TRBJ2-2, with no clear D. CDR1 and CDR2 from the germline V gene are SNHLY and FYNNEI. The CDR3 totals 16 residues. V dropped 2 bases and J dropped 6 bases, with 16 bases sitting between them. DNA of the CDR3: TGTGCCAGCAGTGAAAGAGCTGGGCAGATTGCCGGGGAGCTGTTTTTT. This encodes CASSERAGQIAGELFF.

The V call is TRBV19, the J call TRBJ1-1, with 7 bases that match TRBD1. V shed 5 bases and J 0 bases; nucleotides not matched to a gene: 12. Germline V CDR1 and CDR2: LNHDA, SQIVND (reference sequence). The CDR3 extends over 17 amino acids. Here the CDR3 DNA reads TGTGCCAGTAGTCACAACGGACGGGACAGCCTGAACACTGAAGCTTTCTTT. Protein: CASSHNGRDSLNTEAFF.

The chain is built from TRBV4-3 and TRBJ1-4; 8 bases map to TRBD1. The CDR3 length is 16 residues. Germline lookup yields CDR1 LGHNA and CDR2 YSLEER. V dropped 0 bases and J dropped 8; count of bases not matched to a gene: 8. The CDR3 bases are TGCGCCAGCAGCCAAGATATCGGACAGGGAGGGGAAAAACTGTTTTTT. It specifies CASSQDIGQGGEKLFF.

This chain connects TRBV27 to TRBJ2-1; 8 bases line up with TRBD1. Germline lookup yields CDR1 MNHEY and CDR2 SMNVEV (reference sequence). V lost 5 bases to trimming and J lost 4 bases; unmatched junction nucleotides: 7. The CDR3 contains 15 residues. The CDR3 loop is CASSPSTGGYNEQFF. The CDR3 nucleotides are TGTGCCAGCAGTCCCTCAACAGGGGGTTACAATGAGCAGTTCTTC.

This sequence joins TRBV6-1 and TRBJ2-7; D possibly corresponds to TRBD1 (6 bases). Germline V gene sequence: CDR1 MNHNS, CDR2 SASEGT. V lost 2 bases and J 2 bases, leaving 13 bases between the germline ends. This CDR3 comprises 15 residues. The DNA for the CDR3 is TGTGCCAGCAGTGAAAGGGGGACGTTTCCCTACGAGCAGTACTTC. This sequence encodes CASSERGTFPYEQYF.

This chain joins TRBV5-4 and TRBJ2-3, with D unresolved. CDR3 length: 14 residues. Trimming cost V 4 bases and J 4 bases, with 13 bases left between them. CDR1 SGHNT and CDR2 YYREEE come from the germline V gene (reference sequence). In DNA form, the CDR3 reads TGTGCCAGCAGCCGAGAAACGCCCGCAGATACGCAGTATTTT. The encoded protein is CASSRETPADTQYF.

V is TRBV7-8 and J is TRBJ2-2; 7 bases agree with TRBD2. V lost 1 base to trimming and J lost 4 bases; unmatched junction nucleotides: 9. CDR3 length: 17 amino acids. Germline loops: CDR1 SGHVS, CDR2 FQNEAQ. The CDR3 reads CASSLVAGVRSTGELFF. CDR3 in DNA: TGTGCCAGCAGCTTAGTGGCGGGAGTGAGGTCCACCGGGGAGCTGTTTTTT. The entire variable domain, with the rest obtained from reference TRBV7-8 and TRBJ2-2, is as follows: GAGVSQSPRYKVAKRGQDVALRCDPISGHVSLFWYQQALGQGPEFLTYFQNEAQLDKSGLPSDRFFAERPEGSVSTLKIQRTQQEDSAVYLCASSLVAGVRSTGELFFGEGSRLTVL.

This clone has only one observation. The chain links TRBV18 to TRBJ1-4; no clear D gene. V lost 2 bases to trimming and J lost 0 bases, with 16 bases between them. The CDR3 extends over 18 amino acids. In germline, CDR1 is KGHSH, CDR2 LQKENI. The CDR3 DNA sequence: TGTGCCAGCTCACCAGGGATGACTATAACTGCAACTAATGAAAAACTGTTTTTT. Amino acid sequence: CASSPGMTITATNEKLFF.

The CDR3 nucleotides read TGTGCCAGCAGGCAAACAGGGGCGAGCAATCAGCCCCAGCATTTT. Its protein is CASRQTGASNQPQHF. The genes are TRBV28 and TRBJ1-5; 7 bases fit TRBD1. J gave up 1 base and V 6 bases, and 6 bases lay outside the gene matches. The V gene's germline CDR1 is MDHEN and CDR2 SYDVKM. This CDR3 comprises 15 residues. Filled out from reference TRBV28 and TRBJ1-5, the complete variable domain reads DVKVTQSSRYLVKRTGEKVFLECVQDMDHENMFWYRQDPGLGLRLIYFSYDVKMKEKGDIPEGYSVSREKKERFSLILESASTNQTSMYLCASRQTGASNQPQHFGDGTRLSIL.